This T cell receptor (beta chain) comes out of a study of T cells in Graves' hyperthyroidism and ophthalmopathy. Researchers amplified the TCR beta CDR3 regions from RNA transcripts. A set of HTBI primers served as the primers for a first-round RT-PCR of the TCR CDR3. MiXCR, applied by TCRdb to the multiplex PCR reads, yields one record per CDR3 protein. The sample has around 420,000 distinct CDR3 sequences, roughly 13% seen once. The CDR3 loop spans 16 amino acids. Deletions cut 6 bases from V and 0 bases from J, with 15 bases between. The V gene's germline CDR1 is MNHNS and CDR2 SASEGT. The study left out patients who had uncontrolled infection, other autoimmune disease, pregnancy or lactation. There are many counts of this clonotype.

The sample taken for sequencing was blood. The clonotype comes from a woman under 30 with Graves' hyperthyroidism. The rearrangement joins TRBV6-1 to TRBJ1-5; TRBD1 is a possible D gene (6 bases). The CDR3 DNA reads as TGTGCCAGCAGACGACGGACAGCGTATAGCAATCAGCCCCAGCATTTT. Translating it yields CASRRRTAYSNQPQHF.